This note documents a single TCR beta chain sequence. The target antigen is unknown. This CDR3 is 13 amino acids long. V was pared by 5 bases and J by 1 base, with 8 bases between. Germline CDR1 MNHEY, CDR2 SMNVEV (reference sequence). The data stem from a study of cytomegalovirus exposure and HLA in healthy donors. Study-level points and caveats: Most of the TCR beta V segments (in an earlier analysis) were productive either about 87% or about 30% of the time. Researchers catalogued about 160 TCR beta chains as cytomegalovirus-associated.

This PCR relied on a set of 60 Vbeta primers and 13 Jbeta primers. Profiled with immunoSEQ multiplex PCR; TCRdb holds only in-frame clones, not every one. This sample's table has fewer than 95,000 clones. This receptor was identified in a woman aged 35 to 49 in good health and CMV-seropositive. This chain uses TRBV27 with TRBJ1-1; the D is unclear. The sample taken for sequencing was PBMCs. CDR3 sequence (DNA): TGTGCCAGCAGTCCCGTGCGGAACACTGAAGCTTTCTTT. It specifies CASSPVRNTEAFF.